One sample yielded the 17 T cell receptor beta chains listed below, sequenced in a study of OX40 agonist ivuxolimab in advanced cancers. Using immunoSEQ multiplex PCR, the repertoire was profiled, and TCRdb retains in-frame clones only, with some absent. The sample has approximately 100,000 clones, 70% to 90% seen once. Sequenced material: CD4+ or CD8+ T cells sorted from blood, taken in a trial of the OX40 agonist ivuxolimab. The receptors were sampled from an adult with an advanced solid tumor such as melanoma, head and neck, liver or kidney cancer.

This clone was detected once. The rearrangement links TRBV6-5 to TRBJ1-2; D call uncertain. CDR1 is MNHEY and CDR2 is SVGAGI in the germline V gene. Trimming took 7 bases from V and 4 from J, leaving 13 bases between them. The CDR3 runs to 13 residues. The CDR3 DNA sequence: TGTGCCAGCAAACGGGAGGAAGGCTATGGCTACACCTTC. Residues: CASKREEGYGYTF.

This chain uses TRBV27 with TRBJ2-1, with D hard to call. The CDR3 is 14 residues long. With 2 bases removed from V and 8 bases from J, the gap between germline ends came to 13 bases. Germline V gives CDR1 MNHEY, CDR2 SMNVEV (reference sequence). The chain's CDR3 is CASSLGLVWHEQFF. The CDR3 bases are TGTGCCAGCAGTTTAGGTCTAGTTTGGCATGAGCAGTTCTTC.

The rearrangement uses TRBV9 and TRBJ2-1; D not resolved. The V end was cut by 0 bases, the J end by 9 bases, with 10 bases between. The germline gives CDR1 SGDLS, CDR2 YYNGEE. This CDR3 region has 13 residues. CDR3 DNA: TGTGCCAGCAGCGTAGGACCGGAAGGTGAGCAGTTCTTC. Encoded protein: CASSVGPEGEQFF.

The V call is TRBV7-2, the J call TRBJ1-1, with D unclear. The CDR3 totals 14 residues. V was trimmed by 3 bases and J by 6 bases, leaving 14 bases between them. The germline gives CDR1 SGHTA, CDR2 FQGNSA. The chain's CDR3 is CASSLEERIAEAFF. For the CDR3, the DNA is TGTGCCAGCAGCTTGGAAGAGAGGATCGCTGAAGCTTTCTTT.

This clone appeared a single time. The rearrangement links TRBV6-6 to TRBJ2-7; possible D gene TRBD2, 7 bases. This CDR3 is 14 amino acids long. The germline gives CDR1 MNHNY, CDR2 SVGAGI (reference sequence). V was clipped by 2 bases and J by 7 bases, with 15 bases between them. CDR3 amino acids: CASSYPGGLGEQYF. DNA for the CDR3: TGTGCCAGCAGTTACCCCGGGGGGCTGGGGGAGCAGTACTTC.

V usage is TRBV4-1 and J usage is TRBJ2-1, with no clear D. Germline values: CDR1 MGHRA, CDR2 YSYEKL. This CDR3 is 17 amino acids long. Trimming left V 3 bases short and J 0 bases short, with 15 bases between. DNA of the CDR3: TGCGCCAGCAGCCAGCCGACCAAAGGAGCCTCCTACAATGAGCAGTTCTTC. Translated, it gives CASSQPTKGASYNEQFF.

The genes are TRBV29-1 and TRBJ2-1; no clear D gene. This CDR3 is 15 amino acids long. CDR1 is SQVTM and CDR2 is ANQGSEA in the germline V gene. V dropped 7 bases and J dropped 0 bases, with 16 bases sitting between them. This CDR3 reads CSAPGGISSYNEQFF. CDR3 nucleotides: TGCAGCGCCCCGGGCGGAATAAGCTCCTACAATGAGCAGTTCTTC.

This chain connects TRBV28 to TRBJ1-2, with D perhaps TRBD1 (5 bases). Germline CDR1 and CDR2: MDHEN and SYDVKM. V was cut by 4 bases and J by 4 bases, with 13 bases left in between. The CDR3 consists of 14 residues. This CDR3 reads CASSSLEGSYGYTF. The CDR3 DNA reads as TGTGCCAGCAGTTCCCTTGAGGGGAGCTATGGCTACACCTTC.

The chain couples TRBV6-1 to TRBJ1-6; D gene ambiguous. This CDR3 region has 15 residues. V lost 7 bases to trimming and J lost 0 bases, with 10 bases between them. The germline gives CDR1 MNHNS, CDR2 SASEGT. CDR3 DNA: TGTGCCAGCAACTTGTTGAGCTCCTATAATTCACCCCTCCACTTT. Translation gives CASNLLSSYNSPLHF.

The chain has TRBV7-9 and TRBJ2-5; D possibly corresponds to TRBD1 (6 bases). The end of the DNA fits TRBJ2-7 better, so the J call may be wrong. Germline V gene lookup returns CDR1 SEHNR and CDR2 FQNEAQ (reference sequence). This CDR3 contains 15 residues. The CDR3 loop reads CASSPRGFGSYEQYF. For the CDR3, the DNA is TGTGCCAGCAGCCCCAGGGGTTTTGGCTCCTACGAGCAGTACTTC.

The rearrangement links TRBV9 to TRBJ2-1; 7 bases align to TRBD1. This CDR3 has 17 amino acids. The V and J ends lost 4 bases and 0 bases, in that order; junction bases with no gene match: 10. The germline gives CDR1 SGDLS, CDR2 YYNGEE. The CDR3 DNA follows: TGTGCCAGCAGCTCCCGGACAGGCGGAAGCTCCTACAATGAGCAGTTCTTC. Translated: CASSSRTGGSSYNEQFF.

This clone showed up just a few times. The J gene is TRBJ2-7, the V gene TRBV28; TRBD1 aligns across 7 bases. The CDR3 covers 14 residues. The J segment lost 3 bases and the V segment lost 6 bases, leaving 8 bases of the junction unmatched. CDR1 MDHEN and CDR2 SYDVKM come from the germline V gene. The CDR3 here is CASRPGTANYEQYF. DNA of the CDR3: TGTGCCAGCAGACCCGGGACAGCTAACTACGAGCAGTACTTC.

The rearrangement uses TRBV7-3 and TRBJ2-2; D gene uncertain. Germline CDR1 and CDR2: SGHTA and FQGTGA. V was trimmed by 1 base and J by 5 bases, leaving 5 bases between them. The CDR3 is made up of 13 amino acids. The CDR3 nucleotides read TGTGCCAGCAGCTTAATTGGTACCGGGGAGCTGTTTTTT. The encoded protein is CASSLIGTGELFF. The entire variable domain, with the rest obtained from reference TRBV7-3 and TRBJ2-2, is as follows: GAGVSQTPSNKVTEKGKYVELRCDPISGHTALYWYRQSLGQGPEFLIYFQGTGAADDSGLPNDRFFAVRPEGSVSTLKIQRTERGDSAVYLCASSLIGTGELFFGEGSRLTVL.

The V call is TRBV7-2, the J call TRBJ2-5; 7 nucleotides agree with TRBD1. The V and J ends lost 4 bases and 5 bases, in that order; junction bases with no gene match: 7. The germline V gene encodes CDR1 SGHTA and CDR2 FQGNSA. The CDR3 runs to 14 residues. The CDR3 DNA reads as TGTGCCAGCAGCTGGACAGGCGTGGAGGAGACCCAGTACTTC. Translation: CASSWTGVEETQYF.

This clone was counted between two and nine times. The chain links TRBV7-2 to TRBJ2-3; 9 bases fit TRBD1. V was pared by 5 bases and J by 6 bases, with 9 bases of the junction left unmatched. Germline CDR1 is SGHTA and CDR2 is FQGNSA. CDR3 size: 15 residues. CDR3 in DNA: TGTGCCAGCAGCCGGCCGGGACAGGGTTCCGATACGCAGTATTTT. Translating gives CASSRPGQGSDTQYF.

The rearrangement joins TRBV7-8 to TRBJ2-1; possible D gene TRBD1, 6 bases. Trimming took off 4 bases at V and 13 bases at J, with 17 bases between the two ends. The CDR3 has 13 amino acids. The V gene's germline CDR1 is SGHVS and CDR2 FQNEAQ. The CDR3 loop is CASSSATGEKQFF. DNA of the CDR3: TGTGCCAGCAGCTCTGCGACAGGAGAAAAACAGTTCTTC. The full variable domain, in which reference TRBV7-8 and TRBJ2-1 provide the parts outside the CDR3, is GAGVSQSPRYKVAKRGQDVALRCDPISGHVSLFWYQQALGQGPEFLTYFQNEAQLDKSGLPSDRFFAERPEGSVSTLKIQRTQQEDSAVYLCASSSATGEKQFFGPGTRLTVL.

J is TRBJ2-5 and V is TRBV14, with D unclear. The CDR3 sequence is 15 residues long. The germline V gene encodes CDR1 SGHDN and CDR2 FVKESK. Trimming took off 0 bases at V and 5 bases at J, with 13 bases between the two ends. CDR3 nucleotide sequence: TGTGCCAGCAGCCAAGATGGTATGGCAGGCGAGACCCAGTACTTC. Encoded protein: CASSQDGMAGETQYF.